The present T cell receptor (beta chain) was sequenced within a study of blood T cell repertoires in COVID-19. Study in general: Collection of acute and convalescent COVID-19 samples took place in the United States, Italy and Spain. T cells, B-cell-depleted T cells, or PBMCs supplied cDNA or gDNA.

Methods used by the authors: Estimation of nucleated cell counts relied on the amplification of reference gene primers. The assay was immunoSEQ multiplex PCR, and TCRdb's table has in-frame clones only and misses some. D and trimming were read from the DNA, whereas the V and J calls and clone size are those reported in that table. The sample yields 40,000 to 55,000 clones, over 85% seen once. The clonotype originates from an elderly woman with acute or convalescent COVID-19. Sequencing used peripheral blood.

The CDR3 sequence: CASSQPHGRDYYNEQFF. CDR3 in DNA: TGTGCCAGCAGCCAGCCGCACGGACGGGACTACTACAATGAGCAGTTCTTC. This sequence joins TRBV3-1 (or the pseudogene TRBV3-2) and TRBJ2-1; 7 nucleotides agree with TRBD2. The CDR3 covers 17 residues. Germline V gene sequence: CDR1 LGHDT, CDR2 YNNKEL (reference sequence). V trimming: 3 bases; J trimming: 3 bases; junction bases outside the gene matches: 11.